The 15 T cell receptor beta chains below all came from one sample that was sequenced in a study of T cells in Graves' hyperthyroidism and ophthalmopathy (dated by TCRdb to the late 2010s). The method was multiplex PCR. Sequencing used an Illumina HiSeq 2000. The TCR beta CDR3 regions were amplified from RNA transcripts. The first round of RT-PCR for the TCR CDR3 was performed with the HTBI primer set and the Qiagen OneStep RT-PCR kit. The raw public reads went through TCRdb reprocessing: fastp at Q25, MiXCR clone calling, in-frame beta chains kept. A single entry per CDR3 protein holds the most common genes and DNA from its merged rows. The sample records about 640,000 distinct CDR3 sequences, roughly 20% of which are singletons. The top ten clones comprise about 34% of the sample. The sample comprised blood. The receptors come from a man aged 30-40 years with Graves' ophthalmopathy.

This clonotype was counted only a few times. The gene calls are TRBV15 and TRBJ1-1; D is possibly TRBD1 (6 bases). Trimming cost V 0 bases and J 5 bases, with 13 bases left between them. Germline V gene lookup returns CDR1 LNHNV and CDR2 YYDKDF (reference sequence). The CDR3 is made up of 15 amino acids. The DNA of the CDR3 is TGTGCCACCAGCAGAGAACAGGGAACGGGAACTGAAGCTTTCTTT. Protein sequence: CATSREQGTGTEAFF.

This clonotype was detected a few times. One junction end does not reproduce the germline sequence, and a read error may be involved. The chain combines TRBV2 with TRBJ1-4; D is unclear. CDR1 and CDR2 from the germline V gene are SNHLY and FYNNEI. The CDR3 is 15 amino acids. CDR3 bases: TGTGCCAGCAGTGACCTAGGGTTGACTAATAAAAAACTGTTTTTT. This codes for CASSDLGLTNKKLFF.

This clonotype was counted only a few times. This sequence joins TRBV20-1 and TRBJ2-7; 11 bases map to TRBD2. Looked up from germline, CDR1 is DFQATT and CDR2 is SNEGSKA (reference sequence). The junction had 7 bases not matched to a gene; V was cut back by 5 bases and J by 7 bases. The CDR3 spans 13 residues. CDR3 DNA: TGCAGTGCTGGTAGCGGGAGGGCTTCGGAGCAGTACTTC. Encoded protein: CSAGSGRASEQYF.

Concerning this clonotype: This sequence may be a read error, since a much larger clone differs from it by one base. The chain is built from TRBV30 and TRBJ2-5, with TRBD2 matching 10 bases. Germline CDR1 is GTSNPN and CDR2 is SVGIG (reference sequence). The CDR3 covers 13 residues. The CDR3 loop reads CAWRVAGGEAQYF. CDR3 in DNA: TGTGCCTGGAGGGTAGCGGGAGGAGAGGCCCAGTACTTC. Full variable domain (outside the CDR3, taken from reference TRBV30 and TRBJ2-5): SQTIHQWPATLVQPVGSPLSLECTVEGTSNPNLYWYRQAAGRGLQLLFYSVGIGQISSEVPQNLSASRPQDRQFILSSKKLLLSDSGFYLCAWRVAGGEAQYFGPGTRLLVL.

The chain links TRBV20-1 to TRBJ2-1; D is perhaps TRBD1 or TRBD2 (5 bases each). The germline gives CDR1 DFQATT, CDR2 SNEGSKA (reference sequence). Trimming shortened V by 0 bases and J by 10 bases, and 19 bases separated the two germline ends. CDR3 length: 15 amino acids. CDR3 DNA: TGCAGTGCTAGAGATCTACGGGGCTTCTCCTACGAGCAGTTCTTC. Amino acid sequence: CSARDLRGFSYEQFF.

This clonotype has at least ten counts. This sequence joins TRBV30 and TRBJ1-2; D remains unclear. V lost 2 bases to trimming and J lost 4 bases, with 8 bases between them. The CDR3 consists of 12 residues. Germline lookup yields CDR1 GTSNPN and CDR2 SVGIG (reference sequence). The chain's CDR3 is CAWSLGSYGYTF. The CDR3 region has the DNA TGTGCCTGGAGTTTGGGCAGCTATGGCTACACCTTC.

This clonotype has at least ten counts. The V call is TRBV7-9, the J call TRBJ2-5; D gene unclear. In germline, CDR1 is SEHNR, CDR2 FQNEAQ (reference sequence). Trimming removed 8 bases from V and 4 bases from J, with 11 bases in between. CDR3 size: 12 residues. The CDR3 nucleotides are TGTGCCAGCCAAGCCATACCAGAGACCCAGTACTTC. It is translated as CASQAIPETQYF. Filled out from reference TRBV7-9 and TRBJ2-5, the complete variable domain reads DTGVSQNPRHKITKRGQNVTFRCDPISEHNRLYWYRQTLGQGPEFLTYFQNEAQLEKSRLLSDRFSAERPKGSFSTLEIQRTEQGDSAMYLCASQAIPETQYFGPGTRLLVL.

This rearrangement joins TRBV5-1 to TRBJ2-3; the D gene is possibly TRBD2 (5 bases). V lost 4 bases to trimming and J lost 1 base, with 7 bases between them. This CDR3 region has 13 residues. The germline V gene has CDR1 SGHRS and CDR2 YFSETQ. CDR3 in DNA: TGCGCCAGCAGCAAGGGAGGCACAGATACGCAGTATTTT. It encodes CASSKGGTDTQYF.

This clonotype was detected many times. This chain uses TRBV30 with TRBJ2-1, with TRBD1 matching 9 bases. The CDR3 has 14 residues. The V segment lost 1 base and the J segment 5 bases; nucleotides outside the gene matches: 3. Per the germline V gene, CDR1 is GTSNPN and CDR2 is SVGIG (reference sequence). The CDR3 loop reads CAWSGTGAHNEQFF. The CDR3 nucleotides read TGTGCCTGGAGTGGGACAGGGGCACACAATGAGCAGTTCTTC.

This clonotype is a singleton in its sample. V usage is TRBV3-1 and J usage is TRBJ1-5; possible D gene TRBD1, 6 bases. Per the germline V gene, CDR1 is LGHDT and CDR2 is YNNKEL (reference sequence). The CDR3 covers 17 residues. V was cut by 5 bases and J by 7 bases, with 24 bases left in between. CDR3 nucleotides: TGTGCCAGCAGCTACGGGAGTGGCAGGGGACCTAGGCAGCCCCAGCATTTT. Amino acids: CASSYGSGRGPRQPQHF.

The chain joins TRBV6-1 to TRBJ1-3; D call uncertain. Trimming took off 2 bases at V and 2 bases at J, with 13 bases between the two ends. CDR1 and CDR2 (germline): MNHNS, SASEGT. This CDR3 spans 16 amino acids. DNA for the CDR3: TGTGCCAGCAGTGAAAGAGGAGGGTTTCCTGGAAACACCATATATTTT. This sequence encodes CASSERGGFPGNTIYF.

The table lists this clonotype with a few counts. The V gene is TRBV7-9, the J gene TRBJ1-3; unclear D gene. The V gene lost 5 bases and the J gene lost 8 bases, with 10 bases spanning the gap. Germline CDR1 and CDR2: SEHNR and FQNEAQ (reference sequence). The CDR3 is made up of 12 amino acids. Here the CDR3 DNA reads TGTGCCAGCAGCGCCAACAGCTACACCATATATTTT. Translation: CASSANSYTIYF.

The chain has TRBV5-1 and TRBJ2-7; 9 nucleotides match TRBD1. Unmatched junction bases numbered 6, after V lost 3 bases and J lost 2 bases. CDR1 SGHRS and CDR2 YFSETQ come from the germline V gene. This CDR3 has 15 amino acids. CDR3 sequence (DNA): TGCGCCAGCAGCTCCTCCGGGACAGGGACCTACGAGCAGTACTTC. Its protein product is CASSSSGTGTYEQYF. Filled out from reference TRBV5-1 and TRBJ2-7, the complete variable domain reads KAGVTQTPRYLIKTRGQQVTLSCSPISGHRSVSWYQQTPGQGLQFLFEYFSETQRNKGNFPGRFSGRQFSNSRSEMNVSTLELGDSALYLCASSSSGTGTYEQYFGPGTRLTVT.

The CDR3 region is CASSLRNTGNQPQHF. DNA for the CDR3: TGTGCCAGCAGCTTACGGAACACAGGCAATCAGCCCCAGCATTTT. This chain links TRBV7-8 with TRBJ1-5; no firm D call. Germline CDR1 is SGHVS and CDR2 is FQNEAQ. The CDR3 runs 15 residues. V was pared by 2 bases and J by 2 bases, with 10 bases between.

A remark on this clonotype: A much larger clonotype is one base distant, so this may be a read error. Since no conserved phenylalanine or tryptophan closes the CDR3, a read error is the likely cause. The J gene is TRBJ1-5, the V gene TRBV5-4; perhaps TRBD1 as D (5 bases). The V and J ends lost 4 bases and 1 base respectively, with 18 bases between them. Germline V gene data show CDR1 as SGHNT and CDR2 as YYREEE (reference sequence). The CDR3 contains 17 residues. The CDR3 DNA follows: TGTGCCAGCAGCGATGCGTGGGCAGGGTTGAGCAATCAGCCCCAGCATTGT. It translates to CASSDAWAGLSNQPQHC.